This entry features one TCR beta chain sequence. The antigen is undetermined. These data originate in a study of CD8 T cells in Susac syndrome. Notes on the study in general: That the number of individuals in its TCR sequencing and HLA analysis was relatively small was acknowledged by the study.

Sequencing of TCR beta drew on CD8+ and CD4+ T cells from blood. Per germline, CDR1 SGHDT and CDR2 YYEEEE. V lost 4 bases, J lost 6 bases, and 6 bases stayed unmatched. This CDR3 spans 15 amino acids. The RNA, roughly 0.45 to 1 ug, was put through reverse transcription using random hexamers. TCRdb analysed the immunoSEQ multiplex PCR reads with MiXCR anew, one entry per CDR3 protein. The table has under 350,000 distinct CDR3 sequences, 92% seen once. The source of this sequence is a human donor with multiple sclerosis. Sequencing was done on a sample of CD4+ T cells from PBMCs. This chain connects TRBV5-6 to TRBJ2-4; 11 positions match TRBD1. The CDR3 spells CASSRPGTGGNIQYF. The DNA for the CDR3 is TGTGCCAGCAGCCGGCCCGGGACAGGGGGAAACATTCAGTACTTC.